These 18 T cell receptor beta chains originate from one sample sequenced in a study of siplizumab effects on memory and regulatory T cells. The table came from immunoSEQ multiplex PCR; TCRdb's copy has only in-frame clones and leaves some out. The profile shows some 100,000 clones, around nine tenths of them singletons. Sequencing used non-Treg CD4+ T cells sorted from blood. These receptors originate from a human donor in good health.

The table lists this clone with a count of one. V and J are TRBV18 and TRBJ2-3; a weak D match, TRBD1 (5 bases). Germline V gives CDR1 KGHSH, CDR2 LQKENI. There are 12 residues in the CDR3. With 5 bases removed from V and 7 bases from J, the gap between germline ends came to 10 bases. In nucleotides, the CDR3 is TGTGCCAGCTCAACAGGCACGAATACGCAGTATTTT. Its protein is CASSTGTNTQYF.

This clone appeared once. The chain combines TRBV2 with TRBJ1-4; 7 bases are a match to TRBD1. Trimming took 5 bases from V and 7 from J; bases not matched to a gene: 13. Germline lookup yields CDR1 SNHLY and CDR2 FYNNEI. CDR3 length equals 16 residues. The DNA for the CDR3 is TGTGCCAGCAGTATTGGATATGGACAGGAGCGTGAAAAACTGTTTTTT. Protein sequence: CASSIGYGQEREKLFF.

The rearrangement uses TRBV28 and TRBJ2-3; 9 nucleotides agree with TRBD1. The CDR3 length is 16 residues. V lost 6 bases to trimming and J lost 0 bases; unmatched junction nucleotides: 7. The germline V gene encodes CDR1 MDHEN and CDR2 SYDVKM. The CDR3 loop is CASSSRDRASTDTQYF. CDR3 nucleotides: TGTGCCAGCAGCTCCCGGGACAGGGCCAGCACAGATACGCAGTATTTT.

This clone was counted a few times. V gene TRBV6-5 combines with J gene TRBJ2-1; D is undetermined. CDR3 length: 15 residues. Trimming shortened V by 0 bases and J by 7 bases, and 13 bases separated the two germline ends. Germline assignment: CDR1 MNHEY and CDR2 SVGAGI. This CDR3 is CASSYSIDKTNEQFF. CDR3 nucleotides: TGTGCCAGCAGTTACTCGATAGACAAAACAAATGAGCAGTTCTTC.

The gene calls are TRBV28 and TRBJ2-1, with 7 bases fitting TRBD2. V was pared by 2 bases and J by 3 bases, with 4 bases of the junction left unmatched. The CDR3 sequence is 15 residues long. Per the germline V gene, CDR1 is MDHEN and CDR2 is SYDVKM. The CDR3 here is CASSLGGGSYNEQFF. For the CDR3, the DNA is TGTGCCAGCAGTTTAGGCGGGGGAAGCTACAATGAGCAGTTCTTC.

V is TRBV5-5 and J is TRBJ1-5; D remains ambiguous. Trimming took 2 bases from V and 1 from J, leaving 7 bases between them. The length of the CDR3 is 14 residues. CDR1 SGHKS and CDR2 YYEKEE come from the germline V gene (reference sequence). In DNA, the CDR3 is TGTGCCAGCAGCTTAGCGGGGAGCAATCAGCCCCAGCATTTT. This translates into CASSLAGSNQPQHF.

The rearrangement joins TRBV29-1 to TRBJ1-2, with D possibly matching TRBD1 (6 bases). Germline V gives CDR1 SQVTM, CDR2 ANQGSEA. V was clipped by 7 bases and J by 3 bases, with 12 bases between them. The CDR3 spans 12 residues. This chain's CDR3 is CSAIQGDYGYTF. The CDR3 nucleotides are TGCAGCGCTATACAGGGAGACTATGGCTACACCTTC.

This chain's CDR3 is CASSQGQAQNIQYF. CDR3 DNA sequence: TGCGCCAGCAGCCAGGGACAGGCCCAAAACATTCAGTACTTC. The rearrangement uses TRBV4-1 and TRBJ2-4; 8 nucleotides match TRBD1. V shed 3 bases, J shed 5 bases, and the junction held 3 bases outside the gene matches. This CDR3 is 14 amino acids long. Germline CDR1 and CDR2: MGHRA and YSYEKL.

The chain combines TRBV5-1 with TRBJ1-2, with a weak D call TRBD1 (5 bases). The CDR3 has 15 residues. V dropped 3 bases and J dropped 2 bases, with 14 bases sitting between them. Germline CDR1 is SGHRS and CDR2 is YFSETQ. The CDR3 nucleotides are TGCGCCAGCAGCTCGGGGCGGGAGTCAAACTATGGCTACACCTTC. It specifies CASSSGRESNYGYTF.

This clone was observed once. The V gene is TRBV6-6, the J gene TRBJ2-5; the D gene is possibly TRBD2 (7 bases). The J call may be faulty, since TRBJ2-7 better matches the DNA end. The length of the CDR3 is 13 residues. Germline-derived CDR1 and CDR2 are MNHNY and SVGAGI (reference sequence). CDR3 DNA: TGTGCCAGCGACGAGGGGGGAGGGGGCGAGCAGTACTTC. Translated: CASDEGGGGEQYF.

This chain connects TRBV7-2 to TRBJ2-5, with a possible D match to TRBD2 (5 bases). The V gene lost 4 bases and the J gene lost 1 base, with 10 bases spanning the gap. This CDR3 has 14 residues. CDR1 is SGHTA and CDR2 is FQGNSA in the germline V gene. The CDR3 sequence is CASSSSGVQETQYF. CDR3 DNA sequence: TGTGCCAGCAGCTCGTCCGGGGTCCAAGAGACCCAGTACTTC.

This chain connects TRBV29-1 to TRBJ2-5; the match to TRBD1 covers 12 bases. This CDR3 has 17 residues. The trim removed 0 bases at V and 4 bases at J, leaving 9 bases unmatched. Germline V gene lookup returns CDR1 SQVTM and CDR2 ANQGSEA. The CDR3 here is CSVEEPGQGAPLETQYF. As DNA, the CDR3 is TGCAGCGTTGAAGAACCGGGACAGGGGGCCCCACTAGAGACCCAGTACTTC.

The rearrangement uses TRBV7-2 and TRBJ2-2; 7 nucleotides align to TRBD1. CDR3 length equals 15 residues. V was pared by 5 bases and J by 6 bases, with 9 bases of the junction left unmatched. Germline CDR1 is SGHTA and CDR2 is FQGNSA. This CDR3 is CASSPQTGRAGELFF. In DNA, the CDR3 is TGTGCCAGCAGCCCCCAGACAGGGCGAGCCGGGGAGCTGTTTTTT.

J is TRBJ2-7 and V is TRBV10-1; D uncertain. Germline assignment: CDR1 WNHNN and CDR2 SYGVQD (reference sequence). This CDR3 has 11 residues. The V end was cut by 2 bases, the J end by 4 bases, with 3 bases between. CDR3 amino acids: CASSEGYEQYF. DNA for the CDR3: TGCGCCAGCAGTGAGGGATACGAGCAGTACTTC.

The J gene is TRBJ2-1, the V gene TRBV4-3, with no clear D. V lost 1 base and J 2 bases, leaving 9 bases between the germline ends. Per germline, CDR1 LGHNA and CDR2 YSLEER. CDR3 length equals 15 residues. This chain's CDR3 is CASSQGKGPYNEQFF. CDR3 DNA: TGCGCCAGCAGCCAAGGGAAGGGCCCCTACAATGAGCAGTTCTTC.

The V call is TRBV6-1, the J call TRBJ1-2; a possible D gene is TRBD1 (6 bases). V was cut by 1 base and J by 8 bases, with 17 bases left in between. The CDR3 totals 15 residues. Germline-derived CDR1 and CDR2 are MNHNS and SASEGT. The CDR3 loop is CASSEERGGSSGYTF. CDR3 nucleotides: TGTGCCAGCAGTGAAGAGAGGGGGGGGTCATCGGGCTACACCTTC.

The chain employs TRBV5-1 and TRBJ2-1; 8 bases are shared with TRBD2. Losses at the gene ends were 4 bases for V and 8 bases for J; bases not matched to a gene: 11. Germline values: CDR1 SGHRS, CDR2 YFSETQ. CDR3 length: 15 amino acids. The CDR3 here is CASSPIAGSSDEQFF. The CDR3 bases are TGCGCCAGCAGCCCAATAGCGGGATCGTCAGATGAGCAGTTCTTC.

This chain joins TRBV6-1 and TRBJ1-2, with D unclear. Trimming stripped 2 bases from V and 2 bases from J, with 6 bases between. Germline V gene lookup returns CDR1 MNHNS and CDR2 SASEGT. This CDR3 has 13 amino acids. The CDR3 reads CASSEQRNYGYTF. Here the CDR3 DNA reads TGTGCCAGCAGTGAACAGAGGAACTATGGCTACACCTTC.